The 11 T cell receptor beta chains below come from one sample, sequenced in a study of blood T cells in healthy people across ages. Primed by a sample-barcoded 5' primer and a J-beta primer mix, a second PCR proceeded for about 7 to 11 cycles. Using its own MiXCR run on the 5' RACE reads, TCRdb lists one record per CDR3 protein. Of about 970,000 distinct CDR3 sequences detected, around 54% appear once; the ten largest clones hold around a fifth. What was sequenced was blood. The receptors come from a woman aged 55-69 years in good health.

Only a few counts were recorded for this clonotype. V is TRBV25-1 and J is TRBJ2-2; perhaps TRBD1 as D (5 bases). CDR1 MGHDK and CDR2 SYGVNS come from the germline V gene. Trimming cost V 0 bases and J 4 bases, with 9 bases left between them. There are 15 residues in the CDR3. This chain's CDR3 is CASSEYRDGTGELFF. CDR3 DNA sequence: TGTGCCAGCAGTGAATACAGGGATGGCACCGGGGAGCTGTTTTTT. The full variable domain, its missing parts supplied by reference TRBV25-1 and TRBJ2-2, is EADIYQTPRYLVIGTGKKITLECSQTMGHDKMYWYQQDPGMELHLIHYSYGVNSTEKGDLSSESTVSRIRTEHFPLTLESARPSHTSQYLCASSEYRDGTGELFFGEGSRLTVL.

This clonotype was found once. The J gene is TRBJ2-5, the V gene TRBV12-3 or TRBV12-4, with D perhaps matching TRBD2 (6 bases). The J call may be faulty, since TRBJ2-7 better matches the DNA end. This CDR3 is built from 14 residues. The CDR3 DNA sequence: TGTGCCAACAGAGGAGCCGGAGGGGTTTACGAGCAGTACTTC. Protein product: CANRGAGGVYEQYF.

The genes are TRBV7-8 and TRBJ2-1, with 13 bases fitting TRBD2. This CDR3 has 16 residues. The V segment lost 9 bases and the J segment 7 bases; nucleotides outside the gene matches: 12. Per the germline V gene, CDR1 is SGHVS and CDR2 is FQNEAQ. CDR3 protein: CASLKRTSGSGNEQFF. As DNA, the CDR3 is TGTGCCAGTCTGAAACGGACTAGCGGGAGCGGGAATGAGCAGTTCTTC.

This clonotype was observed a few times. The chain has TRBV7-9 and TRBJ1-4; no definite D call. This CDR3 spans 11 amino acids. Looked up from germline, CDR1 is SEHNR and CDR2 is FQNEAQ (reference sequence). The germline V and J ends were trimmed by 8 bases and 15 bases, with 16 bases remaining between them. CDR3 sequence: CASSIATDVFF. The CDR3 bases are TGTGCCAGCTCCATTGCAACGGATGTGTTTTTT.

In the case of this clonotype: The conserved phenylalanine or tryptophan is not found at the CDR3 terminus, so this likely reflects a read error. The chain carries TRBV27 and TRBJ2-7, with no clear D. CDR1 MNHEY and CDR2 SMNVEV come from the germline V gene (reference sequence). The V and J ends lost 5 bases and 0 bases respectively, with 2 bases between them. There are 11 residues in the CDR3. In nucleotides, the CDR3 is TGTGCCAGCAGTAGCTCCTACGAGCAGTACTTA. It is translated as CASSSSYEQYL.

V and J are TRBV4-3 and TRBJ2-6; D gene uncertain. Germline CDR1 and CDR2: LGHNA and YSLEER. V lost 0 bases, J lost 0 bases, and 9 bases lay in between. The CDR3 is made up of 17 amino acids. As DNA, the CDR3 is TGCGCCAGCAGCCAAGAAGACTTGAGCTCTGGGGCCAACGTCCTGACTTTC. It encodes CASSQEDLSSGANVLTF.

The chain couples TRBV7-2 to TRBJ2-1; 10 positions match TRBD2. J lost 4 bases, V lost 1 base, and 7 bases had no gene match. This CDR3 region has 17 residues. CDR1 and CDR2 from the germline V gene are SGHTA and FQGNSA. CDR3 region: CASSLVVTSGLYNEQFF. The CDR3 DNA follows: TGTGCCAGCAGCTTAGTTGTGACTAGCGGGCTTTACAATGAGCAGTTCTTC.

The CDR3 DNA is TGCAGCGTTTTTGTGGTGACTAACTATGGCTACACCTTC. It codes for CSVFVVTNYGYTF. The chain carries TRBV29-1 and TRBJ1-2; D uncertain. Germline loops: CDR1 SQVTM, CDR2 ANQGSEA. The CDR3 runs 13 residues. V dropped 5 bases and J dropped 0 bases, with 10 bases sitting between them.

This clonotype was seen a few times. The rearrangement uses TRBV25-1 and TRBJ2-3, with 10 bases aligning to TRBD2. Trimming cost V 0 bases and J 4 bases; bases outside gene matches: 7. Germline V lookup: CDR1 MGHDK, CDR2 SYGVNS. The CDR3 spans 17 residues. CDR3 residues: CASSEYNVAGGSDTQYF. The CDR3 coding sequence is TGTGCCAGCAGTGAATATAATGTAGCGGGAGGTTCAGATACGCAGTATTTT.

The sample holds a few counts of this clonotype. The rearrangement uses TRBV28 and TRBJ2-1; TRBD1 is a possible D gene (6 bases). Trimming removed 4 bases at V and 2 bases at J, with 18 bases between. Germline values: CDR1 MDHEN, CDR2 SYDVKM. The CDR3 extends over 17 amino acids. The DNA of the CDR3 is TGTGCCAGCAGTTCCCACCGAGAGGGACAAACCTACAATGAGCAGTTCTTC. It is translated as CASSSHREGQTYNEQFF.

The table lists this clonotype with a few counts. The rearrangement joins TRBV25-1 to TRBJ2-3; 8 bases map to TRBD2. The CDR3 extends over 15 amino acids. Germline CDR1 is MGHDK and CDR2 is SYGVNS. The J segment lost 2 bases and the V segment lost 1 base, leaving 2 bases of the junction unmatched. The CDR3 DNA follows: TGTGCCAGCAGTGAATCGGGAGGGTACACAGATACGCAGTATTTT. Translated, it gives CASSESGGYTDTQYF.